This note documents a single T cell receptor (beta chain) sequence. Trimming took 7 bases from V and 0 from J; bases not matched to a gene: 7. In germline, CDR1 is MNHEY, CDR2 SMNVEV (reference sequence). The CDR3 sequence is 16 residues long. In the original processing: From reference gene primer amplification, estimates of nucleated cell counts were derived. TCRdb's copy holds only in-frame clones and misses some; the assay was immunoSEQ multiplex PCR. V and J calls and clone size come straight from that table; D and trimming were deduced from the DNA. Of some 200,000 clones in the sample, about 80% are singletons; the top ten hold approximately 1.3%. This sample was taken from a study of blood T cell repertoires in COVID-19. The cohort comprised adults aged about 18 to 90 years residing in 20 to 30 US areas.

This chain uses TRBV27 with TRBJ1-1; TRBD1 agrees at 11 bases. The source of this sequence is a woman between 40 and 50 years old with acute COVID-19. Sequenced input: PBMCs or T cells enriched from blood (not recorded which). The CDR3 sequence is CASTSWTGGMNTEAFF. The CDR3 DNA sequence: TGTGCCAGCACCTCTTGGACAGGGGGCATGAACACTGAAGCTTTCTTT.